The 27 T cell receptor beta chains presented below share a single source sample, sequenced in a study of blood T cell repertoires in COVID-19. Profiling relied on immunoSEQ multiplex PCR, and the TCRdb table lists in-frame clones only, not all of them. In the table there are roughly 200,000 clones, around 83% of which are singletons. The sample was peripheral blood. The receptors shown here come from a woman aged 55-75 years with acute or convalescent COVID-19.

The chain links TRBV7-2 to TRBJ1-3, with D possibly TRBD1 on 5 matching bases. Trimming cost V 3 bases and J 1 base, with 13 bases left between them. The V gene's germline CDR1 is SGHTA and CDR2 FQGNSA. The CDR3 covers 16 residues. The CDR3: CASSLTVPRSGNTIYF. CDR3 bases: TGTGCCAGCAGCTTGACAGTACCCAGATCTGGAAACACCATATATTTT.

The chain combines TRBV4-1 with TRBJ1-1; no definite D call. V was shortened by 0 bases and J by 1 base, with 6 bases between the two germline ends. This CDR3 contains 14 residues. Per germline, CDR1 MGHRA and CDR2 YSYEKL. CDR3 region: CASSQDPGNTEAFF. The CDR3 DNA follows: TGCGCCAGCAGCCAAGACCCGGGGAACACTGAAGCTTTCTTT.

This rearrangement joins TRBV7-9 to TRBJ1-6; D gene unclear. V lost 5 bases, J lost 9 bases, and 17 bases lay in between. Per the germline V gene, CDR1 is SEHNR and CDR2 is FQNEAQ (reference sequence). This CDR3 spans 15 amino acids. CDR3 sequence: CASSLMLGEGSPLHF. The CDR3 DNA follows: TGTGCCAGCAGCCTAATGCTAGGCGAGGGTTCACCCCTCCACTTT.

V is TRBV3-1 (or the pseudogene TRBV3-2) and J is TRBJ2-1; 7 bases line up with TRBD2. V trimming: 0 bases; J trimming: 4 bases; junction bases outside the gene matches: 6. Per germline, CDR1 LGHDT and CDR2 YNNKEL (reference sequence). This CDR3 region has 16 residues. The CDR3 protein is CASSQDTAGWYNEQFF. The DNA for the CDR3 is TGTGCCAGCAGCCAAGATACAGCGGGATGGTACAATGAGCAGTTCTTC.

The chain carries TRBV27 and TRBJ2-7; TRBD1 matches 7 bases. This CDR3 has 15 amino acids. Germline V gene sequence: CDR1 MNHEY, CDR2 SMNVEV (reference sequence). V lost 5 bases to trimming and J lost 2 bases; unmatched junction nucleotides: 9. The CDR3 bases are TGTGCCAGCAGTCCCCGACAGGGTGGGACCTACGAGCAGTACTTC. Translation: CASSPRQGGTYEQYF.

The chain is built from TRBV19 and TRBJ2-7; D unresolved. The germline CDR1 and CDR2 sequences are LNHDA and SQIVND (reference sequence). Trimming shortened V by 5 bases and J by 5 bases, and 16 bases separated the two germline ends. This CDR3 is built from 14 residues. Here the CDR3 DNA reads TGTGCCAGTAGTGCGCTAACGAACTCGGACGAGCAGTACTTC. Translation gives CASSALTNSDEQYF.

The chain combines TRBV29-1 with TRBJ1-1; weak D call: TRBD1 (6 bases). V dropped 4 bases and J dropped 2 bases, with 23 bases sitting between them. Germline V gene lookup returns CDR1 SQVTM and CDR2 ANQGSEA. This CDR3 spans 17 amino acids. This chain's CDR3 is CSVGRARGGITNTEAFF. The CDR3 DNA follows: TGCAGCGTTGGGAGGGCACGGGGGGGCATAACAAACACTGAAGCTTTCTTT. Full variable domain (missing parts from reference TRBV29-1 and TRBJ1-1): SAVISQKPSRDICQRGTSLTIQCQVDSQVTMMFWYRQQPGQSLTLIATANQGSEATYESGFVIDKFPISRPNLTFSTLTVSNMSPEDSSIYLCSVGRARGGITNTEAFFGQGTRLTVV.

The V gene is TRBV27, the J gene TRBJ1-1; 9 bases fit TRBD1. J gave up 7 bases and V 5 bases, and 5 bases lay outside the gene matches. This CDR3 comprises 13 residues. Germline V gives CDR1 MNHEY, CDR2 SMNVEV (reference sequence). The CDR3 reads CASSRQGGVEAFF. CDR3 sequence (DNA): TGTGCCAGCAGTAGACAGGGGGGGGTTGAAGCTTTCTTT.

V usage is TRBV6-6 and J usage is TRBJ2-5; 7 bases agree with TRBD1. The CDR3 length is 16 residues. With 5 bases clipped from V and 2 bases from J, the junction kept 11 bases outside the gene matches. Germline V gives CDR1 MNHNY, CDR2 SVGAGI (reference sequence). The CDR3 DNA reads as TGTGCCAGCAGTCTAACCTCCGGGACAGCTCAAGAGACCCAGTACTTC. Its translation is CASSLTSGTAQETQYF.

The CDR3 DNA is TGTGCCAGCAGCGACCGGACTAGCAGCTACGAGCAGTACGTC. It specifies CASSDRTSSYEQYV. The chain employs TRBV5-4 and TRBJ2-7, with TRBD2 identical over 8 bases. CDR1 and CDR2 from the germline V gene are SGHNT and YYREEE (reference sequence). The CDR3 loop spans 14 amino acids. V shed 4 bases, J shed 3 bases, and the junction held 6 bases outside the gene matches.

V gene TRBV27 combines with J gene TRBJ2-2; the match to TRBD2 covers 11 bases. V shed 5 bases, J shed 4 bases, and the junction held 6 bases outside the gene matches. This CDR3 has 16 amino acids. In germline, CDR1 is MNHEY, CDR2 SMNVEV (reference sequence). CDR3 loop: CASSQLAGVGTGELFF. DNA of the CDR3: TGTGCCAGCAGTCAACTAGCGGGAGTTGGCACCGGGGAGCTGTTTTTT.

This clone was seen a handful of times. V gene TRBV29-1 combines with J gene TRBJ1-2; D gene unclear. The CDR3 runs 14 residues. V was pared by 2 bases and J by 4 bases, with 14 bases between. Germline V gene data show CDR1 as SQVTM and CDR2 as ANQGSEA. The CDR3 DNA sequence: TGCAGCGTTGAACCGGCAGGCAAAACCTATGGCTACACCTTC. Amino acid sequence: CSVEPAGKTYGYTF.

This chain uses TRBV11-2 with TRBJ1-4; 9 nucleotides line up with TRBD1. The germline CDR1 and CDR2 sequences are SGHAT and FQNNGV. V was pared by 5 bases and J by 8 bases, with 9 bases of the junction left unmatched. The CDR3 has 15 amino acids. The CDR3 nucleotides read TGTGCCAGCAGCCCCTCGGGACAGGGATACGAAAAACTGTTTTTT. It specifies CASSPSGQGYEKLFF.

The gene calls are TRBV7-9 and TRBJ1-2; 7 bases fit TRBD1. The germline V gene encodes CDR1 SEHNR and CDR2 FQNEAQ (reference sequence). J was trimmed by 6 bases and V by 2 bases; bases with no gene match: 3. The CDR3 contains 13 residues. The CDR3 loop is CASSLKGQHGYTF. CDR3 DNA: TGTGCCAGCAGCTTAAAGGGACAGCATGGCTACACCTTC.

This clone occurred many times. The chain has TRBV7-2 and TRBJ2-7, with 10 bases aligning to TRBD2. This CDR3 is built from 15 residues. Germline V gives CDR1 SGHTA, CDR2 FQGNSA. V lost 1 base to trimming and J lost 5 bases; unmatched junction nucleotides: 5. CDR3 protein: CASSLESSGSHEQYF. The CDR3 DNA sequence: TGTGCCAGCAGCTTAGAGTCTAGCGGGAGCCACGAGCAGTACTTC.

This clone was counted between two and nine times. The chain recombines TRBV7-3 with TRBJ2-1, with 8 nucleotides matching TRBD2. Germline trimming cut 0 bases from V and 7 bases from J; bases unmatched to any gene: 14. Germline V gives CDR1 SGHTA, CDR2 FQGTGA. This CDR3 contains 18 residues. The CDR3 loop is CASSLTGMGTRFSNEQFF. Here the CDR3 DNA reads TGTGCCAGCAGCTTAACGGGTATGGGGACTAGGTTTTCGAATGAGCAGTTCTTC.

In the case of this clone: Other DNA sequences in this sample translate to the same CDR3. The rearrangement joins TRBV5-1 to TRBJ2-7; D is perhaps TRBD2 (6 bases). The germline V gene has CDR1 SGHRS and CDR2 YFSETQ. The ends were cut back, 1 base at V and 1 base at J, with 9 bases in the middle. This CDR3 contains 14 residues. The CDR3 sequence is CASSLSGSSYEQYF. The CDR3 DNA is TGCGCCAGCAGCTTGTCCGGGAGTTCCTACGAGCAGTACTTC.

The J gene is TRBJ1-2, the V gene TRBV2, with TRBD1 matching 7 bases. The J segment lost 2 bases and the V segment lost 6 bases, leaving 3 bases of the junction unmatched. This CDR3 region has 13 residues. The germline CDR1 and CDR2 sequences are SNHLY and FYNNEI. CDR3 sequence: CASSRDSNYGYTF. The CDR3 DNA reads TGTGCCAGCAGCCGGGACAGCAACTATGGCTACACCTTC.

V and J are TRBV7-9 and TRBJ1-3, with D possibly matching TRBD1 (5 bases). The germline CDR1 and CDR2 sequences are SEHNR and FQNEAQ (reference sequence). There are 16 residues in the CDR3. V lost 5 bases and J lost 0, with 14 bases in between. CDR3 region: CASSGQPRISGNTIYF. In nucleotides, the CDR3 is TGTGCCAGCAGCGGACAACCTCGGATCTCTGGAAACACCATATATTTT.

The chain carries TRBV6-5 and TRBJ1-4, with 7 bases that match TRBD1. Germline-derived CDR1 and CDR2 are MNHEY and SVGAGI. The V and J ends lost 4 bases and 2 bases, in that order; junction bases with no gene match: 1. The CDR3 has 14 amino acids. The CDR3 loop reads CASSSGGTNEKLFF. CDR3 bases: TGTGCCAGCAGTTCAGGGGGGACTAATGAAAAACTGTTTTTT.

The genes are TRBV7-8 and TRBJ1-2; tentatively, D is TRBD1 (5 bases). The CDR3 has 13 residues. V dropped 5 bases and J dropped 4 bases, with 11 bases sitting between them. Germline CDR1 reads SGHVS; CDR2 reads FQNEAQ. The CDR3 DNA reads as TGTGCCAGCAGCCCGACAGAGACCTATGGCTACACCTTC. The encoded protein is CASSPTETYGYTF.

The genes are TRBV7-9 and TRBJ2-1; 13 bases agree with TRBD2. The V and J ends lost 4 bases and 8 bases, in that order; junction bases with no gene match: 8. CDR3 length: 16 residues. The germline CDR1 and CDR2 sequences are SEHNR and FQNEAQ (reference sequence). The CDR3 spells CASSSGTSGMVDEQFF. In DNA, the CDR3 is TGTGCCAGCAGCTCCGGGACTAGCGGGATGGTCGATGAGCAGTTCTTC.

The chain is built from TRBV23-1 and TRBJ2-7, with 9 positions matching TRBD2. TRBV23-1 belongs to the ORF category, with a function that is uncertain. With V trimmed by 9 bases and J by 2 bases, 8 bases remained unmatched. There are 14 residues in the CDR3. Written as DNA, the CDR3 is TGCGCCAGGGAGCTAGCGGGACCAGCCTACGAGCAGTACGTC. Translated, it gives CARELAGPAYEQYV.

CDR3: CASRSTGKNSPLHF. The CDR3 nucleotides are TGTGCCAGCAGGTCGACAGGGAAAAATTCACCCCTCCACTTT. The rearrangement links TRBV6-5 to TRBJ1-6; TRBD1 matches 7 bases. Germline CDR1 reads MNHEY; CDR2 reads SVGAGI. CDR3 length: 14 residues. The V segment lost 6 bases and the J segment 7 bases; nucleotides outside the gene matches: 6.

This chain's CDR3 is CASSSTRSSYEQYF. DNA for the CDR3: TGTGCCAGCAGCTCTACAAGGAGCTCCTACGAGCAGTACTTC. V is TRBV27 and J is TRBJ2-7; D call uncertain. This CDR3 contains 14 residues. Germline CDR1 and CDR2: MNHEY and SMNVEV (reference sequence). The V end lost 6 bases, the J end lost 0 bases, and 12 bases lay between the germline ends.

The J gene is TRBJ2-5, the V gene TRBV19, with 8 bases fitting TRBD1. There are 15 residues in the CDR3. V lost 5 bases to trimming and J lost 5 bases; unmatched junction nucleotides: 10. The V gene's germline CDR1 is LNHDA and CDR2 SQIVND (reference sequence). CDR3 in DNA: TGTGCCAGTAGTGAAGGCAGGGGGCGCGAGGAGACCCAGTACTTC. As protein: CASSEGRGREETQYF.

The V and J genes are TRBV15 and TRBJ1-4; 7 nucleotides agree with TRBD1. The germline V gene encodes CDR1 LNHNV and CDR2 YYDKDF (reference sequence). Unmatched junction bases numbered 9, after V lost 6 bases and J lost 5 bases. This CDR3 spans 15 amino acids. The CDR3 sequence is CATSRQGGQNEKLFF. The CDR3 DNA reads TGTGCCACCAGTCGACAGGGCGGCCAGAATGAAAAACTGTTTTTT.